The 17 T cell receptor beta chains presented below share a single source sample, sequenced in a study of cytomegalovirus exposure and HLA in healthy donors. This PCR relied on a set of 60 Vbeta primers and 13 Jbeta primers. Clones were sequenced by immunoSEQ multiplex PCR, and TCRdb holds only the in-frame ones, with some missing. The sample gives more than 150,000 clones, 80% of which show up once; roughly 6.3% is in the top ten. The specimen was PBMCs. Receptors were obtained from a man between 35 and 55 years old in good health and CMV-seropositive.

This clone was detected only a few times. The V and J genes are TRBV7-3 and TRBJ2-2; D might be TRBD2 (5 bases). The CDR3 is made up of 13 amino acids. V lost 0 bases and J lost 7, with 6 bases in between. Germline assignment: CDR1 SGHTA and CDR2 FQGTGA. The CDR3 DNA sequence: TGTGCCAGCAGCTTAACCGGGATCGGGGAGCTGTTTTTT. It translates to CASSLTGIGELFF.

CDR3 region: CASSFRRGGPTDTQYF. CDR3 DNA: TGTGCCAGCAGTTTTCGTAGGGGGGGGCCCACAGATACGCAGTATTTT. The rearrangement links TRBV27 to TRBJ2-3; possible D gene TRBD2, 7 bases. The ends were cut back, 3 bases at V and 2 bases at J, with 15 bases in the middle. The CDR3 is made up of 16 amino acids. Germline assignment: CDR1 MNHEY and CDR2 SMNVEV (reference sequence).

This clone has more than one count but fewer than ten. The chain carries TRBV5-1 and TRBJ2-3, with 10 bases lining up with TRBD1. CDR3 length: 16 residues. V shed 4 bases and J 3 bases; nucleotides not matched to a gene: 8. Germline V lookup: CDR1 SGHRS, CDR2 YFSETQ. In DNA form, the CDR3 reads TGCGCCAGCAGCGGGGACAGGGGAGCCCTAACAGATACGCAGTATTTT. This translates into CASSGDRGALTDTQYF.

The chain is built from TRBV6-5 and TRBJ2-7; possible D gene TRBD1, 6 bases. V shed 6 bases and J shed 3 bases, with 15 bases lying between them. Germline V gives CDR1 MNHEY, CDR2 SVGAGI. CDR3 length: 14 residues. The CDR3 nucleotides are TGTGCCAGCAGACCCGGACAGTTATACTACGAGCAGTACTTC. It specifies CASRPGQLYYEQYF.

The CDR3 coding sequence is TGTGCCAGCAGGGCACCAAGCTCTGGAAACACCATATATTTT. The encoded protein is CASRAPSSGNTIYF. The V call is TRBV7-2, the J call TRBJ1-3; the D is unclear. V lost 6 bases and J lost 0, with 9 bases in between. Germline V gene sequence: CDR1 SGHTA, CDR2 FQGNSA. The CDR3 runs 14 residues.

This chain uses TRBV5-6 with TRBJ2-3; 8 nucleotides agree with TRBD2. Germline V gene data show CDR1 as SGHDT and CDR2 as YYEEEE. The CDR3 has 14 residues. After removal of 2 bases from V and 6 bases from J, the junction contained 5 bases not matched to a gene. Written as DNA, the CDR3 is TGTGCCAGCAGCTTTAGCGGGGTAACTGATACGCAGTATTTT. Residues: CASSFSGVTDTQYF.

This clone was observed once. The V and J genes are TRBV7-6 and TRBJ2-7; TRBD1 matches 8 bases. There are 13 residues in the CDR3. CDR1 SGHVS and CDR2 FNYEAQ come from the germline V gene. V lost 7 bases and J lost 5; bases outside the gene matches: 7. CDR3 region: CASTGGAYDEQYF. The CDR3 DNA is TGTGCCAGCACAGGGGGCGCTTATGACGAGCAGTACTTC.

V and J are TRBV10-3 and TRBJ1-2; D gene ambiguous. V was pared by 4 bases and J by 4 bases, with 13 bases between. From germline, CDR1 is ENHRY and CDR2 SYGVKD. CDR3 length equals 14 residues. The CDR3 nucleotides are TGTGCCATCAGTGCGATGGCTTTCTTCTATGGCTACACCTTC. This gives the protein CAISAMAFFYGYTF.

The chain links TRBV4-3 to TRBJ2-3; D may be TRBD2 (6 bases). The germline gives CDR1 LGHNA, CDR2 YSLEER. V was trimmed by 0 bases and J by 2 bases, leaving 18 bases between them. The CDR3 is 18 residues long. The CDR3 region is CASSQDYWEALNTDTQYF. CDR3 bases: TGCGCCAGCAGCCAAGATTATTGGGAGGCCCTAAACACAGATACGCAGTATTTT.

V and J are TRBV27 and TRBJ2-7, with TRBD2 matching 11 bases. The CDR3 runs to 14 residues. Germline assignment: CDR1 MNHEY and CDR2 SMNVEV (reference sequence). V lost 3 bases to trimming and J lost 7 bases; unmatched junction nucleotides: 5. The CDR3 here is CASSLRLAGIEQYF. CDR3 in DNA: TGTGCCAGCAGTTTGAGACTAGCGGGGATTGAGCAGTACTTC.

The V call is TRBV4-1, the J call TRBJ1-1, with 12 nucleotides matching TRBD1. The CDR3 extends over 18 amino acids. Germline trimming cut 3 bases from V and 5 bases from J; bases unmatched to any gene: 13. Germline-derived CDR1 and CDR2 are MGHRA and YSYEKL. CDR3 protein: CASSQAFRDRGRQTEAFF. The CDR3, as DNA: TGCGCCAGCAGCCAGGCTTTCCGGGACAGGGGGCGTCAAACTGAAGCTTTCTTT.

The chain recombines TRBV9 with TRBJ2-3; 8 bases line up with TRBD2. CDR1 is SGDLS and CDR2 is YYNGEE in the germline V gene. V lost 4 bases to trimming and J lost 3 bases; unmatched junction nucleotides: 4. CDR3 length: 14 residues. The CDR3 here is CASSISGATDTQYF. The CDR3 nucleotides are TGTGCCAGCAGCATTAGCGGGGCTACAGATACGCAGTATTTT. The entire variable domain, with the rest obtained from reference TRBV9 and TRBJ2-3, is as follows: DSGVTQTPKHLITATGQRVTLRCSPRSGDLSVYWYQQSLDQGLQFLIQYYNGEERAKGNILERFSAQQFPDLHSELNLSSLELGDSALYFCASSISGATDTQYFGPGTRLTVL.

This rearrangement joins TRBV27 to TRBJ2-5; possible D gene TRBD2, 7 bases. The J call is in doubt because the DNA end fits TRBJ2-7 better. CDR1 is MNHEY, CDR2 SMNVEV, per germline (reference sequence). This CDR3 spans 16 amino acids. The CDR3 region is CASSPEGGVSSYEQYF. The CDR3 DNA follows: TGTGCCAGCAGCCCGGAAGGGGGGGTTAGCTCCTACGAGCAGTACTTC.

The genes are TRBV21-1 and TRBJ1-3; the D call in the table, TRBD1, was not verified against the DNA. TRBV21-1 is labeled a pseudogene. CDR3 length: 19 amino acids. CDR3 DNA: TGTGCCAGCAGCAAGAGGACAGGGGCTAGTAGTTCCTCTGGAAACACCATATATTTT. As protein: CASSKRTGASSSSGNTIYF.

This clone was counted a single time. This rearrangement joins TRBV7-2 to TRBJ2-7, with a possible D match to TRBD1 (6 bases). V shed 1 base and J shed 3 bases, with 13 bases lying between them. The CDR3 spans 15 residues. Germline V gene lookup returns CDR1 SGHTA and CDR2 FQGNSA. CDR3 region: CASSLDTGKVYEQYF. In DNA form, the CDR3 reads TGTGCCAGCAGCTTAGATACAGGGAAAGTCTACGAGCAGTACTTC.

CDR3 DNA: TGTGCCAGCAGTCCTGGTGCGGACTACGAGCAGTACTTC. This sequence encodes CASSPGADYEQYF. This chain uses TRBV28 with TRBJ2-7; D ambiguous. V gave up 5 bases and J gave up 3 bases, with 11 bases separating them. There are 13 residues in the CDR3. CDR1 is MDHEN and CDR2 is SYDVKM in the germline V gene. Based on the CDR3 plus reference TRBV28 and TRBJ2-7, the full variable domain is DVKVTQSSRYLVKRTGEKVFLECVQDMDHENMFWYRQDPGLGLRLIYFSYDVKMKEKGDIPEGYSVSREKKERFSLILESASTNQTSMYLCASSPGADYEQYFGPGTRLTVT.

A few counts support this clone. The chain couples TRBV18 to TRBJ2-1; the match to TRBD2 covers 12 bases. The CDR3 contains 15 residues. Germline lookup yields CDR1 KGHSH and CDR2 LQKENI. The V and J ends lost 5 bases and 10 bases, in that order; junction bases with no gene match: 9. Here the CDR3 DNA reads TGTGCCAGCTCAACTGCTAGCGGGGGGGCGTGGGAGCAGTTCTTC. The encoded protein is CASSTASGGAWEQFF.